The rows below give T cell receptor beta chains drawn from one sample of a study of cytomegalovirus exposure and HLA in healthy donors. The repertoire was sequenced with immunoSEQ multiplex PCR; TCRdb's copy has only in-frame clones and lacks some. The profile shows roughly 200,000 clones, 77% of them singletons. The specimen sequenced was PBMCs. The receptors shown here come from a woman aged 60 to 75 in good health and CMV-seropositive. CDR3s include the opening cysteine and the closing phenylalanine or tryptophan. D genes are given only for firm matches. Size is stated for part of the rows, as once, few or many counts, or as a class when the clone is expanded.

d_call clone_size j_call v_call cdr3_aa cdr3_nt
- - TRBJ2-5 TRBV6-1 CASSERRGETQYF TGTGCCAGCAGTGAAAGGAGGGGAGAGACCCAGTACTTC
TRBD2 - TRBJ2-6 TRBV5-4 CASSPRLAGGVSGANVLTF TGTGCCAGCAGCCCTCGTCTGGCGGGGGGGGTATCTGGGGCCAACGTCCTGACTTTC
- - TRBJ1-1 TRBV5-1 CASALTQDSTEAFF TGCGCCAGCGCCTTGACACAGGACAGCACTGAAGCTTTCTTT
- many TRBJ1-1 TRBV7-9 CASSLLQGTEAFF TGTGCCAGCAGCTTACTGCAGGGTACTGAAGCTTTCTTT
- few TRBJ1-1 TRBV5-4 CAIWSHEGTEAFF TGTGCCATTTGGAGCCATGAAGGCACTGAAGCTTTCTTT
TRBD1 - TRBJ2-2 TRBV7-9 CASSPGGQGTGELFF TGTGCCAGCAGCCCCGGGGGACAGGGGACCGGGGAGCTGTTTTTT
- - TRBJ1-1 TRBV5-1 CASSLALSRGEAFF TGCGCCAGCAGCTTGGCACTTAGCAGGGGTGAAGCTTTCTTT
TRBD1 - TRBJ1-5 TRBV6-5 CASSYGQGQPQHF TGTGCCAGCAGTTACGGACAGGGGCAGCCCCAGCATTTT
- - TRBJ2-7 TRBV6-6 CASSPGPAGLYEQYF TGTGCCAGCAGTCCAGGACCAGCGGGCCTCTACGAGCAGTACTTC
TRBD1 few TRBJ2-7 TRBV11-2 CASSPYRGEHEQYF TGTGCCAGCAGCCCTTACAGGGGGGAACACGAGCAGTACTTC
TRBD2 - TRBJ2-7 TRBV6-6 CASRTGTSGAYEQYF TGTGCCAGCAGAACCGGGACTAGCGGGGCCTACGAGCAGTACTTC
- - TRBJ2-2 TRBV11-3 CASSSTQDPTSTGELFF TGTGCCAGCAGCTCGACACAGGACCCGACTTCCACCGGGGAGCTGTTTTTT
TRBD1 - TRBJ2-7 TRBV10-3 CAISGDRGIAHEQYF TGTGCCATCAGCGGGGACAGGGGCATTGCCCACGAGCAGTACTTC
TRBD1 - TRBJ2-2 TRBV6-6 CASRTTGAGELFF TGTGCCAGCAGAACTACAGGGGCCGGGGAGCTGTTTTTT
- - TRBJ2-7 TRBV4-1 CASSSPGEGGLEQYF TGCGCCAGCAGCAGCCCGGGGGAAGGTGGTCTCGAGCAGTACTTC
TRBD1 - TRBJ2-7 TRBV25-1 CASSGTTGGPSYEQYF TGTGCCAGCAGTGGAACCACAGGGGGCCCAAGCTACGAGCAGTACTTC
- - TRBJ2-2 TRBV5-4 CASSLTGGVNTGELFF TGTGCCAGCAGCTTAACCGGAGGAGTTAACACCGGGGAGCTGTTTTTT
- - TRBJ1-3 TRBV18 CASSPEGHNSGNTIYF TGTGCCAGCTCACCAGAGGGACATAACTCTGGAAACACCATATATTTT
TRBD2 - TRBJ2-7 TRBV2 CASSVGLAGVYEQYF TGTGCCAGCAGTGTTGGACTAGCGGGAGTTTACGAGCAGTACTTC
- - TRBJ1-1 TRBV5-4 CASNLKGTPEAFF TGTGCCAGCAACTTAAAAGGGACTCCTGAAGCTTTCTTT
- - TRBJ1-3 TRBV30 CAWIDRLAGNTIYF TGTGCCTGGATCGACAGGCTCGCTGGAAACACCATATATTTT
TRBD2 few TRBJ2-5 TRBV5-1 CASSFGGWGGFGETQYF TGCGCCAGCAGCTTTGGAGGTTGGGGGGGGTTCGGAGAGACCCAGTACTTC
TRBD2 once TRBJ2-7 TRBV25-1 CASSLAGGYEQYF TGTGCCAGCAGTCTAGCGGGAGGTTACGAGCAGTACTTC
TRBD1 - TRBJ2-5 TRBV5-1 CASSLEGAETQYF TGCGCCAGCAGCTTGGAGGGGGCCGAGACCCAGTACTTC
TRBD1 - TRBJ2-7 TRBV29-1 CSVRQGNYEQYF TGCAGCGTCCGACAGGGCAACTACGAGCAGTACTTC
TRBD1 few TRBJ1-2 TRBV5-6 CASSLGQGGGYTF TGTGCCAGCAGCCTAGGACAGGGCGGTGGCTACACCTTC
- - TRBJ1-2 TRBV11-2 CASSRGQTYYGYTF TGTGCCAGCAGCCGCGGACAGACGTACTATGGCTACACCTTC
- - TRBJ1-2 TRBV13 CASSPPIQEGYGYTF TGTGCCAGCAGTCCCCCCATACAGGAGGGCTATGGCTACACCTTC
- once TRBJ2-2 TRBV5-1 CASSFRTPNTGELFF TGCGCCAGCAGCTTCAGGACACCGAACACCGGGGAGCTGTTTTTT
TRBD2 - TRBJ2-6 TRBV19 CASNPGGAGANVLTF TGTGCCAGTAACCCCGGGGGGGCTGGGGCCAACGTCCTGACTTTC
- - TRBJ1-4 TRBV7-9 CASSSNRIVQAPFF TGTGCCAGCAGCTCAAACCGAATAGTCCAAGCACCGTTTTTT
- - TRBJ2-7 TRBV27 CASSKSGIGSYEQYF TGTGCCAGCTCCAAATCAGGGATAGGGTCCTACGAGCAGTACTTC
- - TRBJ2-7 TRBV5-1 CASSPGEPLSAEQYF TGCGCCAGCAGCCCCGGGGAACCCCTTTCGGCCGAGCAGTACTTC
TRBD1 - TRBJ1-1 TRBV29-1 CSARGQMNTEAFF TGCAGCGCTCGGGGACAGATGAACACTGAAGCTTTCTTT
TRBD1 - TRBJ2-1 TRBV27 CASSLRTGDYNEQFF TGTGCCAGCAGTTTAAGGACAGGAGACTACAATGAGCAGTTCTTC
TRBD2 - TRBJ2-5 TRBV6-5 CASRAGLAAETQYF TGTGCCAGCAGAGCGGGACTAGCGGCGGAGACCCAGTACTTC
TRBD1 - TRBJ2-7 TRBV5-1 CASSAGQGVGYEQYF TGCGCCAGCAGCGCGGGACAGGGGGTCGGTTACGAGCAGTACTTC
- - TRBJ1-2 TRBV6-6 CASSYGQGKNYGYTF TGTGCCAGCAGTTACGGGCAGGGGAAAAACTATGGCTACACCTTC